A single sample is the source of the 6 T cell receptor beta chains below, sequenced in a study of CD8 T cells in ankylosing spondylitis. A single record per CDR3 protein comes from TCRdb applying MiXCR to the 5' RACE reads. The sample yields about 360,000 distinct CDR3 sequences, roughly 20% seen once. Specimen: blood, either unsorted or a sorted T cell fraction (not recorded which). These TCRs come from a male donor with ankylosing spondylitis or in good health (not recorded which).

The gene calls are TRBV9 and TRBJ2-7, with a weak D call TRBD1 (6 bases). Trimming stripped 3 bases from V and 5 bases from J, with 27 bases between. CDR3 size: 18 residues. Germline-derived CDR1 and CDR2 are SGDLS and YYNGEE. For the CDR3, the DNA is TGTGCCAGCAGCGGGAGCCCCTTAAGACAGGAAGCGATCAACGAGCAGTACTTC. Translating it yields CASSGSPLRQEAINEQYF.

The J gene is TRBJ2-1, the V gene TRBV20-1; 9 nucleotides agree with TRBD1. Trimming at V came to 5 bases and at J to 4 bases, leaving 6 bases not matched to a gene. Germline V gene lookup returns CDR1 DFQATT and CDR2 SNEGSKA (reference sequence). There are 14 residues in the CDR3. CDR3 region: CSASGTGPYNEQFF. The CDR3, as DNA: TGCAGTGCTTCCGGGACAGGGCCTTACAATGAGCAGTTCTTC.

This clonotype has a handful of counts. The J gene is TRBJ1-1, the V gene TRBV18; 10 bases are a match to TRBD1. The junction had 8 bases not matched to a gene; V was cut back by 4 bases and J by 3 bases. The germline V gene encodes CDR1 KGHSH and CDR2 LQKENI. CDR3 length: 16 amino acids. CDR3 sequence (DNA): TGTGCCAGCTCACAGACAGGGGGCCGCATGGACACTGAAGCTTTCTTT. Translation: CASSQTGGRMDTEAFF.

This clonotype was counted between two and nine times. The chain combines TRBV7-9 with TRBJ2-2; 8 nucleotides agree with TRBD1. V was clipped by 0 bases and J by 1 base; unmatched bases: 1. The length of the CDR3 is 16 residues. The germline V gene has CDR1 SEHNR and CDR2 FQNEAQ (reference sequence). The CDR3 sequence: CASSLAGQGNTGELFF. The DNA for the CDR3 is TGTGCCAGCAGCTTAGCTGGACAGGGGAACACCGGGGAGCTGTTTTTT.

This sequence joins TRBV12-3 or TRBV12-4 and TRBJ2-5; D is unclear. The CDR3 is 12 amino acids. Trimming left V 4 bases short and J 10 bases short, with 13 bases between. CDR3 sequence: CASSSPTEDQYF. The CDR3 DNA reads as TGTGCCAGCAGTTCCCCGACTGAAGACCAGTACTTC.

The table lists this clonotype with a few counts. The rearrangement uses TRBV12-3 or TRBV12-4 and TRBJ2-1; TRBD1 might be the D (5 bases). This CDR3 contains 13 residues. The V and J ends lost 8 bases and 4 bases respectively, with 12 bases between them. CDR3: CASWVGPYNEQFF. The CDR3 region has the DNA TGTGCCAGCTGGGTGGGGCCGTACAATGAGCAGTTCTTC.